One sample yielded the 24 T cell receptor beta chains listed below, sequenced in a study of technical replicates of blood from several donors. The repertoire was sequenced with immunoSEQ multiplex PCR; TCRdb's copy has only in-frame clones and lacks some. In the table there are approximately 73,000 clones, around 90% of which are singletons. The sample taken for sequencing was T cells isolated from PBMCs. These receptors were collected from a human donor in good health.

The chain combines TRBV4-1 with TRBJ1-5; 7 bases line up with TRBD1. The ends lost 0 bases at V and 0 bases at J; junction bases unmatched: 5. CDR1 and CDR2 from the germline V gene are MGHRA and YSYEKL. The CDR3 runs 17 residues. In DNA form, the CDR3 reads TGCGCCAGCAGCCAAGAACGGGACAGTGATAGCAATCAGCCCCAGCATTTT. Translated: CASSQERDSDSNQPQHF.

The chain joins TRBV7-8 to TRBJ1-1, with 7 bases matching TRBD1. The germline gives CDR1 SGHVS, CDR2 FQNEAQ. After removal of 5 bases from V and 6 bases from J, the junction contained 6 bases not matched to a gene. The CDR3 has 13 amino acids. As DNA, the CDR3 is TGTGCCAGCAGCCTAGGACAGGCATCTGAAGCTTTCTTT. It codes for CASSLGQASEAFF.

This clone was detected only once. The rearrangement uses TRBV7-9 and TRBJ1-2; unclear D gene. This CDR3 contains 13 residues. Per the germline V gene, CDR1 is SEHNR and CDR2 is FQNEAQ (reference sequence). Trimming cost V 4 bases and J 4 bases, with 10 bases left between them. The CDR3 coding sequence is TGTGCCAGCAGCTCCCACGGAGGCTATGGCTACACCTTC. Translation: CASSSHGGYGYTF.

J is TRBJ2-1 and V is TRBV5-1; D is unresolved. The germline V gene encodes CDR1 SGHRS and CDR2 YFSETQ. With 0 bases removed from V and 4 bases from J, the gap between germline ends came to 2 bases. This CDR3 contains 12 residues. The chain's CDR3 is CASSLAYNEQFF. DNA for the CDR3: TGCGCCAGCAGCTTGGCTTACAATGAGCAGTTCTTC.

This chain links TRBV6-5 with TRBJ2-6; 7 nucleotides agree with TRBD1. The CDR3 length is 15 residues. Germline V CDR1 and CDR2: MNHEY, SVGAGI. V was pared by 4 bases and J by 2 bases, with 2 bases of the junction left unmatched. The CDR3 DNA is TGTGCCAGCAGTTCCGACAGGGCTGGGGCCAACGTCCTGACTTTC. This sequence encodes CASSSDRAGANVLTF.

V and J are TRBV25-1 and TRBJ2-1, with D tentatively TRBD1 (5 bases). Germline values: CDR1 MGHDK, CDR2 SYGVNS. Between the trimmed V and J ends, which lost 3 bases and 1 base, there was a span of 7 bases. This CDR3 is built from 14 residues. The chain's CDR3 is CASSDSGSYNEQFF. CDR3 DNA sequence: TGTGCCAGCAGTGATTCAGGGTCCTACAATGAGCAGTTCTTC.

This chain connects TRBV4-1 to TRBJ2-7, with 8 bases aligning to TRBD2. CDR3 length: 16 amino acids. Germline V lookup: CDR1 MGHRA, CDR2 YSYEKL. With 3 bases clipped from V and 3 bases from J, the junction kept 10 bases outside the gene matches. CDR3 loop: CASSHLYSGRLYEQYF. The CDR3 DNA sequence: TGCGCCAGCAGCCATCTGTACAGCGGGAGACTCTACGAGCAGTACTTC.

The chain combines TRBV6-5 with TRBJ2-3; tentatively, D is TRBD2 (5 bases). Germline CDR1 reads MNHEY; CDR2 reads SVGAGI. With 5 bases removed from V and 3 bases from J, the gap between germline ends came to 12 bases. There are 14 residues in the CDR3. The CDR3 sequence: CASSSGPATDTQYF. The CDR3 DNA reads as TGTGCCAGCAGTAGCGGTCCTGCAACAGATACGCAGTATTTT.

The chain recombines TRBV9 with TRBJ1-5, with 9 bases that match TRBD1. V lost 3 bases to trimming and J lost 4 bases; unmatched junction nucleotides: 2. CDR3 length equals 14 residues. The germline V gene encodes CDR1 SGDLS and CDR2 YYNGEE. The CDR3 coding sequence is TGTGCCAGCAGCGGCGGGACAGGGAATCAGCCCCAGCATTTT. Encoded protein: CASSGGTGNQPQHF.

In this sample, this clone turned up a few times. The chain joins TRBV10-3 to TRBJ2-3, with D unresolved. Germline V gene data show CDR1 as ENHRY and CDR2 as SYGVKD. This CDR3 is built from 13 residues. V lost 2 bases and J 4 bases, leaving 7 bases between the germline ends. For the CDR3, the DNA is TGTGCCATCAGTGAGCCTTTAGCAGATACGCAGTATTTT. As protein: CAISEPLADTQYF.

This clone has just a few counts. The chain employs TRBV6-5 and TRBJ1-1; D is ambiguous. The CDR3 is made up of 14 amino acids. The V end was cut by 0 bases, the J end by 1 base, with 6 bases between. CDR1 is MNHEY, CDR2 SVGAGI, per germline. CDR3 DNA sequence: TGTGCCAGCAGTTACTCGGTGGCGAACACTGAAGCTTTCTTT. This translates into CASSYSVANTEAFF.

The J gene is TRBJ1-2, the V gene TRBV7-9, with D perhaps matching TRBD1 (5 bases). The germline V and J ends were trimmed by 2 bases and 7 bases, with 17 bases remaining between them. Germline loops: CDR1 SEHNR, CDR2 FQNEAQ (reference sequence). The length of the CDR3 is 15 residues. CDR3 region: CASSLFSPDSGGYTF. CDR3 nucleotide sequence: TGTGCCAGCAGCTTATTCTCCCCTGACAGTGGTGGCTACACCTTC.

This clone was found a few times. The CDR3: CASSLRFSSNQPQHF. The DNA of the CDR3 is TGTGCCAGCAGTTTACGTTTCAGTAGCAATCAGCCCCAGCATTTT. The chain links TRBV27 to TRBJ1-5; no reliable D call. Trimming removed 2 bases at V and 0 bases at J, with 8 bases between. The germline V gene has CDR1 MNHEY and CDR2 SMNVEV (reference sequence). The CDR3 covers 15 residues.

V is TRBV7-9 and J is TRBJ2-7; 9 nucleotides align to TRBD1. The CDR3 consists of 13 residues. The germline CDR1 and CDR2 sequences are SEHNR and FQNEAQ (reference sequence). The V gene end was trimmed by 6 bases and the J gene end by 8 bases; junction bases not matched to a gene: 8. CDR3 residues: CASSPGTGYKQYF. As DNA, the CDR3 is TGTGCCAGCAGTCCCGGGACAGGGTATAAGCAGTACTTC.

V usage is TRBV5-6 and J usage is TRBJ1-2; 9 nucleotides agree with TRBD1. The CDR3 has 16 amino acids. Looked up from germline, CDR1 is SGHDT and CDR2 is YYEEEE. Unmatched junction bases numbered 14, after V lost 4 bases and J lost 7 bases. The CDR3 DNA reads TGTGCCAGCAGCCGAGGACAGGGGAATTGGGGACCTGGCTACACCTTC. Its translation: CASSRGQGNWGPGYTF.

The sample holds a few counts of this clone. The chain joins TRBV9 to TRBJ1-5, with D uncertain. V gave up 2 bases and J gave up 4 bases, with 13 bases separating them. This CDR3 is 15 amino acids long. Germline CDR1 is SGDLS and CDR2 is YYNGEE. CDR3 region: CASSVSVEGNQPQHF. The CDR3 DNA follows: TGTGCCAGCAGCGTCTCCGTAGAGGGAAATCAGCCCCAGCATTTT.

In its sample, this clone is medium-sized (0.01 to 0.1%). The gene calls are TRBV5-4 and TRBJ1-1; no reliable D call. Germline CDR1 reads SGHNT; CDR2 reads YYREEE (reference sequence). Between the trimmed V and J ends, which lost 2 bases and 5 bases, there was a span of 10 bases. The CDR3 loop spans 13 amino acids. The CDR3 DNA follows: TGTGCCAGCAGCTTAGAAGGAGGGACTGAAGCTTTCTTT. Protein: CASSLEGGTEAFF.

V and J are TRBV19 and TRBJ2-1; 14 positions match TRBD2. J was trimmed by 2 bases and V by 2 bases; bases with no gene match: 2. The CDR3 spans 17 residues. CDR1 and CDR2 (germline): LNHDA, SQIVND (reference sequence). The CDR3 loop reads CASSIRLAGGPYNEQFF. The CDR3 nucleotides read TGTGCCAGTAGTATAAGACTAGCGGGAGGGCCCTACAATGAGCAGTTCTTC.

The chain carries TRBV29-1 and TRBJ1-1; D might be TRBD1 (6 bases). The CDR3 loop spans 13 amino acids. Germline V gene sequence: CDR1 SQVTM, CDR2 ANQGSEA. The V end was cut by 5 bases, the J end by 5 bases, with 15 bases between. The chain's CDR3 is CSVSASGETEAFF. DNA of the CDR3: TGCAGCGTTTCTGCCTCAGGGGAGACTGAAGCTTTCTTT.

The chain uses TRBV5-4 and TRBJ2-7; 7 bases line up with TRBD2. This CDR3 has 13 amino acids. Germline V lookup: CDR1 SGHNT, CDR2 YYREEE (reference sequence). Trimming removed 2 bases from V and 4 bases from J; junction bases left unmatched: 3. CDR3 coding DNA: TGTGCCAGCAGCTTACAGCGGGATTACGAGCAGTACTTC. Amino acid sequence: CASSLQRDYEQYF.

This chain connects TRBV13 to TRBJ1-1; weak D call: TRBD1 (6 bases). The germline V gene encodes CDR1 PRHDT and CDR2 FYEKMQ (reference sequence). Trimming took 3 bases from V and 1 from J, leaving 9 bases between them. This CDR3 spans 14 amino acids. The CDR3 nucleotides are TGTGCCAGCAGCTTCCGACAGGCGAACACTGAAGCTTTCTTT. This gives the protein CASSFRQANTEAFF.

The chain couples TRBV6-5 to TRBJ1-1; a possible D gene is TRBD1 (5 bases). The CDR3 length is 16 residues. The germline V and J ends were trimmed by 1 base and 0 bases, with 12 bases remaining between them. The germline gives CDR1 MNHEY, CDR2 SVGAGI. As DNA, the CDR3 is TGTGCCAGCAGTTACTATGGGGGGAATATGAACACTGAAGCTTTCTTT. Translating gives CASSYYGGNMNTEAFF.

The chain links TRBV6-5 to TRBJ1-1; 10 bases match TRBD1. Unmatched junction bases numbered 10, after V lost 7 bases and J lost 5 bases. Germline V CDR1 and CDR2: MNHEY, SVGAGI. The CDR3 length is 15 residues. The CDR3 reads CASTDPGQGRTEAFF. Written as DNA, the CDR3 is TGTGCCAGCACCGACCCGGGACAGGGGAGGACTGAAGCTTTCTTT.

The V call is TRBV18, the J call TRBJ2-5; D is unresolved. From germline, CDR1 is KGHSH and CDR2 LQKENI. This CDR3 spans 13 amino acids. The germline V and J ends were trimmed by 4 bases and 1 base, with 7 bases remaining between them. The CDR3 DNA follows: TGTGCCAGCTCACTTGGCCTCCAAGAGACCCAGTACTTC. This gives the protein CASSLGLQETQYF.